The sequence of this TCR beta chain was determined in a study of T cells after yellow fever vaccination. TCRdb ran MiXCR on the 5' RACE reads and lists one entry per CDR3 protein. The data show 450,000 to 550,000 distinct CDR3 sequences, with roughly 22% seen just once and less than 20% held by the top ten. This clonotype was seen a few times. CDR1 and CDR2 from the germline V gene are MGHRA and YSYEKL. The CDR3 covers 15 residues. Trimming removed 0 bases from V and 3 bases from J, with 8 bases in between. The clonotype was recovered from a man between 18 and 35 years old who received the YFV17D yellow fever vaccine. Sequences were derived from PBMCs, sampled less than 25 days after the first yellow fever vaccination. This chain uses TRBV4-1 with TRBJ1-4; the D gene is possibly TRBD1 (5 bases). The CDR3 nucleotides read TGCGCCAGCAGCCAAGAGTGGGGGGCTAATGAAAAACTGTTTTTT. It is translated as CASSQEWGANEKLFF.